The clone carrying this T cell receptor beta chain turned up a few times. Its cognate antigen is unknown. Using immunoSEQ multiplex PCR, the repertoire was profiled, and TCRdb retains in-frame clones only, with some absent. The sample holds 21,000 or so clones, approximately 90% seen once. The CDR3 extends over 16 amino acids. Germline V gene lookup returns CDR1 SGHRS and CDR2 YFSETQ. V gave up 4 bases and J gave up 4 bases; unmatched junction bases: 14. The sample belongs to a study of T cells in narcolepsy. Study as a whole: Donors had narcolepsy type 1 or type 2, or were healthy controls.

Study results and caveats: HCRT-specific and TRIB2-specific autoreactive clonotypes appeared among same-patient CSF and blood CD4+ clonotypes. Autoreactive clonotypes reportedly recurred in blood of same and different patients, not controls. Autoreactive clone sequences were missing from some blood memory CD4+ repertoires.

Sequencing used CD45RA- memory CD4+ T cells from PBMCs. This clonotype originated in a human donor with narcolepsy. The rearrangement uses TRBV5-1 and TRBJ2-7; 7 nucleotides match TRBD2. CDR3 DNA: TGCGCCAGCAGCCTCGGAGCTAGCGGAGTTGCGTACGAGCAGTACTTC. Encoded protein: CASSLGASGVAYEQYF.